This T cell receptor beta chain was found in a study of T cell repertoires in cytomegalovirus infection. Study background: Through public TCR beta signatures, both CMV infection and matching HLA type were indicated. Study-wide results and caveats: Of the TCR beta families, the public ones yielded a cumulative frequency that identified carriers of CMV plus the relevant HLA. The ex vivo response was dominated by HLA-C-restricted CMV-specific TCR beta clonotypes.

Germline-derived CDR1 and CDR2 are SEHNR and FQNEAQ (reference sequence). The CDR3 totals 15 residues. The V gene end was trimmed by 6 bases and the J gene end by 1 base; junction bases not matched to a gene: 4. This clonotype was picked up many times. Antigen specificity is unknown. TCRdb processed the reads anew with MiXCR; each CDR3 protein has one entry. Here the sample spans about 130,000 distinct CDR3 sequences, 7.5% to 9% being singletons. The sequencing sample was made of PBMCs. The rearrangement uses TRBV7-9 and TRBJ2-3, with TRBD2 matching over 10 bases. This clonotype was obtained from a human donor in good health (CMV status not recorded). Some clones in this sample may be carry-over from other donors' samples. The CDR3 here is CASRPLAGGTDTQYF. The CDR3 bases are TGTGCCAGCAGACCCCTAGCGGGGGGCACAGATACGCAGTATTTT.